The 9 T cell receptor beta chains in this list originate from one sample, sequenced in a study of identifying expanded T cells in peripheral blood. Assay: immunoSEQ multiplex PCR; the TCRdb copy retains only in-frame clones and omits some. The sample has about 110,000 clones; approximately 90% are singletons. Material for sequencing was blood. These receptors were taken from a person aged 18-70 years in good health.

For the CDR3, the DNA is TGTGCCAGCAGCAGGGAATCTACAGGACGGCTCTATGGCTACACCTTC. It specifies CASSRESTGRLYGYTF. V gene TRBV28 combines with J gene TRBJ1-2; a possible D gene is TRBD1 (5 bases). Germline values: CDR1 MDHEN, CDR2 SYDVKM. V gave up 6 bases and J gave up 4 bases, with 21 bases separating them. The CDR3 is 16 amino acids.

The table lists this clone with a count of one. The chain combines TRBV27 with TRBJ1-6, with D perhaps matching TRBD1 (5 bases). Per the germline V gene, CDR1 is MNHEY and CDR2 is SMNVEV (reference sequence). Between the trimmed V and J ends, which lost 0 bases and 8 bases, there was a span of 17 bases. This CDR3 comprises 17 residues. The CDR3 loop is CASSLSVVGDFDSPLHF. For the CDR3, the DNA is TGTGCCAGCAGTTTATCTGTGGTAGGGGATTTCGATTCACCCCTCCACTTT.

The CDR3 protein is CASGPASGTYEQYF. CDR3 nucleotide sequence: TGTGCCAGCGGTCCTGCCAGCGGGACCTACGAGCAGTACTTC. V is TRBV11-1 and J is TRBJ2-7, with 7 positions matching TRBD2. Germline V gene lookup returns CDR1 SGHAT and CDR2 FQDESV (reference sequence). Germline trimming cut 8 bases from V and 2 bases from J; bases unmatched to any gene: 9. CDR3 length: 14 residues.

This sequence joins TRBV19 and TRBJ2-5; TRBD1 agrees at 8 bases. The CDR3 is 17 residues long. Germline CDR1 is LNHDA and CDR2 is SQIVND (reference sequence). Losses at the gene ends were 2 bases for V and 2 bases for J; bases not matched to a gene: 10. The CDR3 nucleotides read TGTGCCAGTAGTATACGACAGGGGACGGGAACTCAAGAGACCCAGTACTTC. Residues: CASSIRQGTGTQETQYF.

This clone was detected a few times. The V gene is TRBV7-9, the J gene TRBJ1-1; TRBD1 is a possible D gene (5 bases). The CDR3 totals 14 residues. Trimming took off 3 bases at V and 1 base at J, with 9 bases between the two ends. Germline V gene lookup returns CDR1 SEHNR and CDR2 FQNEAQ (reference sequence). For the CDR3, the DNA is TGTGCCAGCAGCTTTCAGGGTGGGAACACTGAAGCTTTCTTT. It translates to CASSFQGGNTEAFF. Based on the CDR3 plus reference TRBV7-9 and TRBJ1-1, the full variable domain is DTGVSQNPRHKITKRGQNVTFRCDPISEHNRLYWYRQTLGQGPEFLTYFQNEAQLEKSRLLSDRFSAERPKGSFSTLEIQRTEQGDSAMYLCASSFQGGNTEAFFGQGTRLTVV.

The chain combines TRBV7-2 with TRBJ1-1; D uncertain. Trimming cost V 1 base and J 5 bases, with 8 bases left between them. The CDR3 sequence is 13 residues long. Germline values: CDR1 SGHTA, CDR2 FQGNSA. The CDR3 reads CASSLGERTEAFF. The CDR3 DNA reads TGTGCCAGCAGCTTAGGAGAGAGGACTGAAGCTTTCTTT.

This clone showed up many times. The chain links TRBV5-1 to TRBJ2-7; 8 bases are shared with TRBD2. V was clipped by 1 base and J by 2 bases; unmatched bases: 2. In germline, CDR1 is SGHRS, CDR2 YFSETQ. CDR3 size: 14 residues. CDR3 nucleotides: TGCGCCAGCAGCTTGACTAGCGGCCCCTACGAGCAGTACTTC. Translation gives CASSLTSGPYEQYF.

The V call is TRBV28, the J call TRBJ2-7; possible D gene TRBD1, 5 bases. Germline values: CDR1 MDHEN, CDR2 SYDVKM. Between the trimmed V and J ends, which lost 2 bases and 3 bases, there was a span of 8 bases. The CDR3 loop spans 13 amino acids. The CDR3 DNA is TGTGCCAGCAGTTTACGCAGGGACTACGAGCAGTACTTC. Its protein is CASSLRRDYEQYF. The whole variable domain, remainder taken from reference TRBV28 and TRBJ2-7, is DVKVTQSSRYLVKRTGEKVFLECVQDMDHENMFWYRQDPGLGLRLIYFSYDVKMKEKGDIPEGYSVSREKKERFSLILESASTNQTSMYLCASSLRRDYEQYFGPGTRLTVT.

The chain joins TRBV4-2 to TRBJ1-5; D might be TRBD1 (5 bases). The V end lost 3 bases, the J end lost 0 bases, and 15 bases lay between the germline ends. The CDR3 loop spans 17 amino acids. Germline V lookup: CDR1 LGHNA, CDR2 YNFKEQ. CDR3 coding DNA: TGTGCCAGCAGCCAGGGGGACCGAAGATATAGCAATCAGCCCCAGCATTTT. The encoded protein is CASSQGDRRYSNQPQHF.